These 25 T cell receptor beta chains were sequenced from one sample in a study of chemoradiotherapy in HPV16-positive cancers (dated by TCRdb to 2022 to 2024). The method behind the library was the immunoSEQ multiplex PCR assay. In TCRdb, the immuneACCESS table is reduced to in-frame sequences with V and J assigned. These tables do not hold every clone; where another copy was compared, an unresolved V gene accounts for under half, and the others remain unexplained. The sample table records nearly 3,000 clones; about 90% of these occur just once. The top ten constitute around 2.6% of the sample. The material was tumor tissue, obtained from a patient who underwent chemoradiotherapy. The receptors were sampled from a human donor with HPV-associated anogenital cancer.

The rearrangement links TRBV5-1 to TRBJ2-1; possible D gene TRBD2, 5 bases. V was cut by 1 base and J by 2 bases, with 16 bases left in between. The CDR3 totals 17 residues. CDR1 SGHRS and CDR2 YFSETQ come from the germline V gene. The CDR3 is CASSLSPASGTYNEQFF. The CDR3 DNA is TGCGCCAGCAGCTTGTCCCCGGCAAGCGGTACCTACAATGAGCAGTTCTTC.

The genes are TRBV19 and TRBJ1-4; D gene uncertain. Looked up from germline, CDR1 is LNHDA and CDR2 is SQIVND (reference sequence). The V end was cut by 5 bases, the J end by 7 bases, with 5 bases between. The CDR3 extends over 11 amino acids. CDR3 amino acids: CASSGVEKLFF. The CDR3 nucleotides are TGTGCCAGTAGTGGGGTTGAAAAACTGTTTTTT.

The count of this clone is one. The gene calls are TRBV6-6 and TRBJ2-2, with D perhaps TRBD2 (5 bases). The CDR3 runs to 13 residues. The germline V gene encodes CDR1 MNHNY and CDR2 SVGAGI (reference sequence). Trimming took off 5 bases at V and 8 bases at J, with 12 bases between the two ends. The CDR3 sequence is CASSGPGEGELFF. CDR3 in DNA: TGTGCCAGCAGTGGGCCCGGGGAGGGGGAGCTGTTTTTT.

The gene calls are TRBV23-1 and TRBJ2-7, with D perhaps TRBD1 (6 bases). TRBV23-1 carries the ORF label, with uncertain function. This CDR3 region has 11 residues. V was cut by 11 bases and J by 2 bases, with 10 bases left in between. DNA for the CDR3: TGCGCCCGAGGGGGAACCTACGAGCAGTACTTC. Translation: CARGGTYEQYF.

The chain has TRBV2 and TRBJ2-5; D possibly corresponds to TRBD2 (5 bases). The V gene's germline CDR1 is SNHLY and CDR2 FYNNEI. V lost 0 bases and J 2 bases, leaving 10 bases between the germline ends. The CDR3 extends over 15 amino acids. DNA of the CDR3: TGTGCCAGCAGTGAAGCGCTTGGACTTCAAGAGACCCAGTACTTC. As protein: CASSEALGLQETQYF. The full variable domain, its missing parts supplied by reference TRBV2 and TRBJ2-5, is EPEVTQTPSHQVTQMGQEVILRCVPISNHLYFYWYRQILGQKVEFLVSFYNNEISEKSEIFDDQFSVERPDGSNFTLKIRSTKLEDSAMYFCASSEALGLQETQYFGPGTRLLVL.

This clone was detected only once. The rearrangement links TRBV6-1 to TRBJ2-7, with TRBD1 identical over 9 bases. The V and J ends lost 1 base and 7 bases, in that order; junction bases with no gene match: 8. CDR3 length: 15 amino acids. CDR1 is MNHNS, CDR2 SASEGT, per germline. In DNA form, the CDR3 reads TGTGCCAGCAGTGAAGTCGGGACAGGGCCTCGGGAGCAGTACTTC. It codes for CASSEVGTGPREQYF.

The CDR3 spells CASSPDTLNTEAFF. The CDR3, as DNA: TGCGCCAGCAGCCCTGACACCTTGAACACTGAAGCTTTCTTT. The gene calls are TRBV5-1 and TRBJ1-1; D call uncertain. Looked up from germline, CDR1 is SGHRS and CDR2 is YFSETQ. This CDR3 is built from 14 residues. Trimming took off 4 bases at V and 0 bases at J, with 10 bases between the two ends.

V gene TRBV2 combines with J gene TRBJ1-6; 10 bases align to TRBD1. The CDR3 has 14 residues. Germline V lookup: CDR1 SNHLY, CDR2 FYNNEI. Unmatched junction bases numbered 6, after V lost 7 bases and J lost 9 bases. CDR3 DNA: TGTGCCAGCAACAAACGGGACAGGGGTTCACCCCTCCACTTT. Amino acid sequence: CASNKRDRGSPLHF. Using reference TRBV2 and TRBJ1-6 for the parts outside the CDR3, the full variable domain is EPEVTQTPSHQVTQMGQEVILRCVPISNHLYFYWYRQILGQKVEFLVSFYNNEISEKSEIFDDQFSVERPDGSNFTLKIRSTKLEDSAMYFCASNKRDRGSPLHFGNGTRLTVT.

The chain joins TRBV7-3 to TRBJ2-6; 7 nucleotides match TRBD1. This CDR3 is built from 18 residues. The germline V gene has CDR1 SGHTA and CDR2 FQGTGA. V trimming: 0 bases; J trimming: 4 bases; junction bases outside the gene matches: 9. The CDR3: CASSLTPQGLGGANVLTF. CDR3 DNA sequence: TGTGCCAGCAGCTTAACGCCACAGGGGTTGGGCGGGGCCAACGTCCTGACTTTC.

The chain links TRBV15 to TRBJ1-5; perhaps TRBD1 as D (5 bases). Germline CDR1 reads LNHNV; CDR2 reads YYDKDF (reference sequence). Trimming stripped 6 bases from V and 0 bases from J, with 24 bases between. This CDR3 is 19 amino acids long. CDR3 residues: CATRNLQGPAAYSNQPQHF. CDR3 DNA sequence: TGTGCCACCAGGAATCTCCAGGGTCCCGCCGCTTATAGCAATCAGCCCCAGCATTTT.

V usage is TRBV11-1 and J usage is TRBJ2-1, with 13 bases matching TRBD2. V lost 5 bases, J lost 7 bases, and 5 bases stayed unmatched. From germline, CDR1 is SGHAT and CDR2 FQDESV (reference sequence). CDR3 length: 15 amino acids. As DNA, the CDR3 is TGTGCCAGCAGCAAAGGACTAGCGGGAGAAAATGAGCAGTTCTTC. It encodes CASSKGLAGENEQFF. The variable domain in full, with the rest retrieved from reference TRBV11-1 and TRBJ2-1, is EAEVAQSPRYKITEKSQAVAFWCDPISGHATLYWYRQILGQGPELLVQFQDESVVDDSQLPKDRFSAERLKGVDSTLKIQPAELGDSAMYLCASSKGLAGENEQFFGPGTRLTVL.

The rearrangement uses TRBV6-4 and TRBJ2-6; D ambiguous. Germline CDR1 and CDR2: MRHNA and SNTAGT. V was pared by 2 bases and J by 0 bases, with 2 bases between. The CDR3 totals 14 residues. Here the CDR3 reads CASSDNSGANVLTF. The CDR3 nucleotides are TGTGCCAGCAGTGACAACTCTGGGGCCAACGTCCTGACTTTC.

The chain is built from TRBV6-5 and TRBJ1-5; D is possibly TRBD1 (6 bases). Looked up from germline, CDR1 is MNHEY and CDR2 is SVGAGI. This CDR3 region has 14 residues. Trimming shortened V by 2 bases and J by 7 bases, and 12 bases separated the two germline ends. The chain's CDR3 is CASSYGQGWQPQHF. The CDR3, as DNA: TGTGCCAGCAGTTACGGTCAGGGGTGGCAGCCCCAGCATTTT.

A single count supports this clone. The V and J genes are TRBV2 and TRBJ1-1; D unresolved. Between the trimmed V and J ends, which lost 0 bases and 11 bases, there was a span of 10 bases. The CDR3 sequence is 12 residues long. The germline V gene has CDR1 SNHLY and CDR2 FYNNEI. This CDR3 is CASSEAASGAFF. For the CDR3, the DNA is TGTGCCAGCAGTGAAGCGGCCAGCGGGGCTTTCTTT. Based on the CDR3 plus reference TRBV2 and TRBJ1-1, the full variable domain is EPEVTQTPSHQVTQMGQEVILRCVPISNHLYFYWYRQILGQKVEFLVSFYNNEISEKSEIFDDQFSVERPDGSNFTLKIRSTKLEDSAMYFCASSEAASGAFFGQGTRLTVV.

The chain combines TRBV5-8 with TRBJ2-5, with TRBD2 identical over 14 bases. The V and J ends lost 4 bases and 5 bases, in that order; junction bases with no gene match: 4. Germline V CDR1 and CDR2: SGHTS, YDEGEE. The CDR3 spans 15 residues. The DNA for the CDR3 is TGTGCCAGCAGCGCGGGACTAGCGGGAGCCGAGACCCAGTACTTC. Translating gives CASSAGLAGAETQYF.

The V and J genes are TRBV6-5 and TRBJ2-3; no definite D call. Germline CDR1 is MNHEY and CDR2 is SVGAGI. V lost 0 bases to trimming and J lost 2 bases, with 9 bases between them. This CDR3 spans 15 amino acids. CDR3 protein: CASSYSGLNTDTQYF. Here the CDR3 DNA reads TGTGCCAGCAGTTACTCGGGCCTCAACACAGATACGCAGTATTTT.

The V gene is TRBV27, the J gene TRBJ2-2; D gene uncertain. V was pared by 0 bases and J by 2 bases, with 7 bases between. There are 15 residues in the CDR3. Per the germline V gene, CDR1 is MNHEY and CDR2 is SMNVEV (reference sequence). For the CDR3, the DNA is TGTGCCAGCAGTTTATCGATCTTAAACACCGGGGAGCTGTTTTTT. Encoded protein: CASSLSILNTGELFF.

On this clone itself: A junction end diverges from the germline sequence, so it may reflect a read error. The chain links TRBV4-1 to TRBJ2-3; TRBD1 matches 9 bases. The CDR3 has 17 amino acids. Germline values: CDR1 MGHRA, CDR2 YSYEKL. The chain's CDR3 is CASSQGVGTGNTDAQYF. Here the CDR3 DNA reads TGCGCCAGCAGCCAGGGGGTAGGGACAGGGAACACAGATGCGCAGTATTTT.

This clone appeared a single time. This chain's CDR3 is CASSPRTGVEKLFF. In DNA, the CDR3 is TGTGCCAGTAGCCCCAGGACAGGGGTTGAAAAACTGTTTTTT. V is TRBV19 and J is TRBJ1-4; 9 bases line up with TRBD1. This CDR3 region has 14 residues. Germline V CDR1 and CDR2: LNHDA, SQIVND (reference sequence). V was clipped by 6 bases and J by 7 bases; unmatched bases: 6.

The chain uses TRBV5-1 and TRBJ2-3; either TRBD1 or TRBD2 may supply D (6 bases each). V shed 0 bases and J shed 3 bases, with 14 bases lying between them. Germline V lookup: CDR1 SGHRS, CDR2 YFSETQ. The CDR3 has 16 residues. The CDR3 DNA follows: TGCGCCAGCAGCTTGGGGCCGGGGGCCGTAACAGATACGCAGTATTTT. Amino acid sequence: CASSLGPGAVTDTQYF.

CDR3 protein: CASTLAGGYNEQFF. CDR3 nucleotide sequence: TGCGCCAGCACCTTAGCGGGGGGGTACAATGAGCAGTTCTTC. This rearrangement joins TRBV5-1 to TRBJ2-1, with 11 bases lining up with TRBD2. Germline V gives CDR1 SGHRS, CDR2 YFSETQ. CDR3 length: 14 residues. V was clipped by 6 bases and J by 4 bases; unmatched bases: 3.

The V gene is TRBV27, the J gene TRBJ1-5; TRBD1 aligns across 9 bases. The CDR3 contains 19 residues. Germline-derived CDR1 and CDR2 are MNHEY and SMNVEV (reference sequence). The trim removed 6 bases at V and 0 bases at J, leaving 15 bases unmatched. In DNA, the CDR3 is TGTGCCAGCAGATTGATCGGGACAGGGAGGTTCGGTAGCAATCAGCCCCAGCATTTT. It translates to CASRLIGTGRFGSNQPQHF.

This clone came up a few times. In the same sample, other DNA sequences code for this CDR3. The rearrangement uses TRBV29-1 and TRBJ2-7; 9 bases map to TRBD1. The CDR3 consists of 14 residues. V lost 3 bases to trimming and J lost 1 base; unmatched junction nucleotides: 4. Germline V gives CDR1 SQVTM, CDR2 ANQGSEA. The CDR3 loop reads CSVDLGQGSYEQYF. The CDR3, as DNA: TGCAGCGTTGATTTGGGACAGGGTTCCTACGAGCAGTACTTC.

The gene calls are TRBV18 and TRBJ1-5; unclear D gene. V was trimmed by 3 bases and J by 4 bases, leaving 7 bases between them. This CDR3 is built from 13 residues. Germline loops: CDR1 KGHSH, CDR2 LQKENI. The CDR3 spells CASSPSENQPQHF. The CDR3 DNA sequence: TGTGCCAGCTCACCTTCTGAGAATCAGCCCCAGCATTTT.

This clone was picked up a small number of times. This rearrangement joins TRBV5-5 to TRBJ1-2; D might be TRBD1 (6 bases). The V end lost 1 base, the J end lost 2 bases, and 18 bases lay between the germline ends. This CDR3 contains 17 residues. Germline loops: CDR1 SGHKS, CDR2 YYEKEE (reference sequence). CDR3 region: CASSLSRLVGQNYGYTF. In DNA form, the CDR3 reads TGTGCCAGCAGCTTGAGCCGCCTTGTAGGACAGAACTATGGCTACACCTTC.